The T cell receptor beta chain under discussion was sequenced for a study of cytomegalovirus exposure and HLA in healthy donors. Germline V lookup: CDR1 SGDLS, CDR2 YYNGEE. V gave up 7 bases and J gave up 6 bases; unmatched junction bases: 4. The CDR3 is 12 residues long. PCR was performed using 60 Vbeta and 13 Jbeta primers. Sequencing was performed with immunoSEQ multiplex PCR; in TCRdb, only in-frame clones are kept and a portion is missing. The data hold around 150,000 clones, with around three quarters observed a single time. Findings of the study overall: Sequencing artifact likely explains a cluster of highly shared sequence variants.

Details on this clone: The antigen is undetermined.

The sequenced material came from PBMCs. This chain uses TRBV9 with TRBJ2-1; 7 bases align to TRBD1. The TCR was taken from a young man in good health and CMV-seropositive. Here the CDR3 DNA reads TGTGCCAGCGACAGGGTCGGCAATGAGCAGTTCTTC. Residues: CASDRVGNEQFF.